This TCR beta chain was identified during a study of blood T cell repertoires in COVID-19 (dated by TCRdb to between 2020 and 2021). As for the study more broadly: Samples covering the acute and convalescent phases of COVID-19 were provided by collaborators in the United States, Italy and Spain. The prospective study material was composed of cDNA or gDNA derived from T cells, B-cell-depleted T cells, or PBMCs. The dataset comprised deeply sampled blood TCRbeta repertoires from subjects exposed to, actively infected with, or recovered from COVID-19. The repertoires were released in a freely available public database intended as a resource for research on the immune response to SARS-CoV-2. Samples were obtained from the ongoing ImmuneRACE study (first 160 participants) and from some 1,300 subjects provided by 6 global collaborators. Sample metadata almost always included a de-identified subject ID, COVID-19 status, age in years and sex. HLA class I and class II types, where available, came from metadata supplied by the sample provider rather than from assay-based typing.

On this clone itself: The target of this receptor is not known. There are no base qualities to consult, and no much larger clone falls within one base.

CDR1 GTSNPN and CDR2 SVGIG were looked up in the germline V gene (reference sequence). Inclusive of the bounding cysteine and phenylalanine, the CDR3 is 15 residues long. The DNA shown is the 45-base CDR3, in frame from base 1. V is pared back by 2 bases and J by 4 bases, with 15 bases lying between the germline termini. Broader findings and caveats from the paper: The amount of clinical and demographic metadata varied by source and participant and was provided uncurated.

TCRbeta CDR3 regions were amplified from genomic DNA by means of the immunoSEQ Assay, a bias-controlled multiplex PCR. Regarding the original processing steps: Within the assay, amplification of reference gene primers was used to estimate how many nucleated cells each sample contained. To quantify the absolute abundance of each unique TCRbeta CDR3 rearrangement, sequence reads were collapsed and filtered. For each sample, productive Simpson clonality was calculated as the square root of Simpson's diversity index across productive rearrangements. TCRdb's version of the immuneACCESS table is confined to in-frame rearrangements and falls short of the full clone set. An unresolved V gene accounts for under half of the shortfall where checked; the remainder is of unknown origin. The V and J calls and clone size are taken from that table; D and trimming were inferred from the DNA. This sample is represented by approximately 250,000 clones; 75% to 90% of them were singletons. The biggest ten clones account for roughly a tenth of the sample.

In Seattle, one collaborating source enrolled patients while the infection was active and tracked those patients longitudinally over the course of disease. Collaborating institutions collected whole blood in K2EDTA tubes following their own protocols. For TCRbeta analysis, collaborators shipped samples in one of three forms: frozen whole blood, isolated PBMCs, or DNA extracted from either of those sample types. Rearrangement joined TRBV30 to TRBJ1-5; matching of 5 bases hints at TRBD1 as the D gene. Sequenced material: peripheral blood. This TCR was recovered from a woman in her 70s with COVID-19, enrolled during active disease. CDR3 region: CAWSRGRRDNQPQHF. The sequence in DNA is TGTGCCTGGAGTAGGGGCCGAAGGGATAATCAGCCCCAGCATTTT.